The T cell receptor beta chain described here comes from a study of blood T cells in healthy people across ages. Germline V CDR1 and CDR2: LGHNA, YNFKEQ. CDR3 length: 16 residues. J gave up 4 bases and V 0 bases, and 6 bases lay outside the gene matches. Together with a sample-barcoded 5' primer, a J-beta primer mix was included in a second PCR lasting about 7 to 11 cycles. TCRdb ran MiXCR on the 5' RACE reads and lists one entry per CDR3 protein. The data contain 850,000 to 1,100,000 distinct CDR3 sequences, more than 30% of them singletons. With regard to this clonotype: Its antigen remains unknown.

Study outcomes and limitations: Possibly, changes in expanded clonotypes were confounded because donor CMV status was unknown. Both naive CD4+ cell counts and diversity were greater in long-lived donors than in aged donors.

J is TRBJ1-5 and V is TRBV4-2; the match to TRBD1 covers 7 bases. This receptor was taken from a man aged 18 to 29 in good health. Sequencing was done on a sample of blood. The CDR3 region has the DNA TGTGCCAGCAGCCAAGAAAGAGGGACAGAGAATCAGCCCCAGCATTTT. Its translation is CASSQERGTENQPQHF.